This record concerns one T cell receptor (beta chain) sequence. The source of the sample is a study of T-cell memory formation after mild COVID-19. Background on the study: Largely, the TCR clusters proved donor specific.

The germline gives CDR1 KGHSH, CDR2 LQKENI. The CDR3 spans 13 residues. Between the trimmed V and J ends, which lost 3 bases and 5 bases, there was a span of 11 bases. One entry per CDR3 protein, called by TCRdb with MiXCR from the 5' RACE reads. The sample holds 280,000 or so distinct CDR3 sequences, approximately 19% seen once. The clonotype was recovered from a man younger than 35 who had mild COVID-19 (a few samples of this study predate the infection). Cell type and time point are not known. The chain is built from TRBV18 and TRBJ2-7; the D call may be TRBD1 or TRBD2 (5 bases each). Sample: PBMCs or a T cell subset sorted from them (not recorded which). CDR3 DNA: TGTGCCAGCTCACCGGTAGGGACCCACGAGCAGTACTTC. Amino acids: CASSPVGTHEQYF. The full variable domain, its missing parts supplied by reference TRBV18 and TRBJ2-7, is NAGVMQNPRHLVRRRGQEARLRCSPMKGHSHVYWYRQLPEEGLKFMVYLQKENIIDESGMPKERFSAEFPKEGPSILRIQQVVRGDSAAYFCASSPVGTHEQYFGPGTRLTVT.